Below, 17 T cell receptor beta chains from the same sample are listed, as sequenced in a study of blood T cell repertoires in COVID-19. TCRdb keeps only in-frame clones here, not all; method: immunoSEQ multiplex PCR. The sample includes about 88,000 clones, around 90% of them seen just once. Sequenced sample: peripheral blood. Receptors were obtained from a man aged 18 to 35 with COVID-19, enrolled during active disease.

The chain has TRBV13 and TRBJ1-2; D perhaps matches TRBD1 (5 bases). Trimming left V 3 bases short and J 3 bases short, with 11 bases between. Germline V lookup: CDR1 PRHDT, CDR2 FYEKMQ (reference sequence). The length of the CDR3 is 14 residues. The DNA of the CDR3 is TGTGCCAGCAGCTTTGGAGGGGCGCACTATGGCTACACCTTC. Its protein product is CASSFGGAHYGYTF.

This sequence joins TRBV3-1 (or the pseudogene TRBV3-2) and TRBJ2-6; maybe TRBD2 (5 bases). CDR3 length equals 18 residues. Germline V gene lookup returns CDR1 LGHDT and CDR2 YNNKEL (reference sequence). Trimming took 1 base from V and 0 from J, leaving 13 bases between them. In DNA form, the CDR3 reads TGTGCCAGCAGCCAAGCGAGCGGATCCTCCTCTGGGGCCAACGTCCTGACTTTC. Protein product: CASSQASGSSSGANVLTF.

This chain joins TRBV5-1 and TRBJ2-7, with 7 bases fitting TRBD1. CDR1 and CDR2 from the germline V gene are SGHRS and YFSETQ. Losses at the gene ends were 0 bases for V and 1 base for J; bases not matched to a gene: 4. There are 15 residues in the CDR3. The CDR3 DNA reads TGCGCCAGCAGCTTGGGACAGGGTTTTTCCTACGAGCAGTACTTC. It specifies CASSLGQGFSYEQYF. The full variable domain, its missing parts supplied by reference TRBV5-1 and TRBJ2-7, is KAGVTQTPRYLIKTRGQQVTLSCSPISGHRSVSWYQQTPGQGLQFLFEYFSETQRNKGNFPGRFSGRQFSNSRSEMNVSTLELGDSALYLCASSLGQGFSYEQYFGPGTRLTVT.

V usage is TRBV25-1 and J usage is TRBJ1-6; possible D gene TRBD1, 6 bases. CDR1 MGHDK and CDR2 SYGVNS come from the germline V gene. The CDR3 covers 16 residues. Trimming shortened V by 6 bases and J by 7 bases, and 19 bases separated the two germline ends. CDR3: CASSPPGRGGNSPLHF. Here the CDR3 DNA reads TGTGCCAGCAGCCCGCCTGGAAGGGGGGGGAATTCACCCCTCCACTTT.

V is TRBV4-3 and J is TRBJ2-7; TRBD1 is a possible D gene (6 bases). The CDR3 is 17 amino acids. Trimming removed 0 bases at V and 6 bases at J, with 21 bases between. The germline V gene has CDR1 LGHNA and CDR2 YSLEER. CDR3 residues: CASSQDGQGPGLGEQYF. CDR3 DNA: TGCGCCAGCAGCCAAGATGGCCAGGGGCCCGGTTTGGGCGAGCAGTACTTC.

This clone showed up just once. This chain links TRBV5-8 with TRBJ1-1; TRBD1 might be the D (6 bases). This CDR3 region has 14 residues. Per germline, CDR1 SGHTS and CDR2 YDEGEE. V gave up 0 bases and J gave up 5 bases, with 11 bases separating them. CDR3 region: CASSLVQGGTEAFF. The CDR3 nucleotides are TGTGCCAGCAGCTTGGTACAGGGTGGGACTGAAGCTTTCTTT. Combining the CDR3 with reference TRBV5-8 and TRBJ1-1 gives the whole variable domain EAGVTQSPTHLIKTRGQQATLRCSPISGHTSVYWYQQALGLGLQFLLWYDEGEERNRGNFPPRFSGRQFPNYSSELNVNALELEDSALYLCASSLVQGGTEAFFGQGTRLTVV.

The chain carries TRBV21-1 and TRBJ1-3. TRBV21-1 is designated a pseudogene. There are 18 residues in the CDR3. The CDR3 here is CASSKHDSGGSSGNTIYF. DNA for the CDR3: TGTGCCAGCAGCAAGCATGATAGCGGAGGGAGCTCTGGAAACACCATATATTTT.

This chain joins TRBV18 and TRBJ2-2; D gene ambiguous. This CDR3 contains 14 residues. Trimming pared 6 bases from V and 5 bases from J, leaving 13 bases between. CDR1 and CDR2 (germline): KGHSH, LQKENI. This chain's CDR3 is CASSLREETGELFF. CDR3 DNA sequence: TGTGCCAGCTCCTTACGCGAAGAAACCGGGGAGCTGTTTTTT.

The chain combines TRBV4-1 with TRBJ2-7; D may be TRBD1 (5 bases). The germline V and J ends were trimmed by 0 bases and 3 bases, with 12 bases remaining between them. From germline, CDR1 is MGHRA and CDR2 YSYEKL. This CDR3 contains 15 residues. In DNA form, the CDR3 reads TGCGCCAGCAGCCAAGAAGGGGCCCCAAACTACGAGCAGTACTTC. As protein: CASSQEGAPNYEQYF.

The genes are TRBV5-6 and TRBJ2-1; the match to TRBD2 covers 7 bases. The CDR3 runs 14 residues. Germline CDR1 and CDR2: SGHDT and YYEEEE. V shed 3 bases and J 7 bases; nucleotides not matched to a gene: 7. The chain's CDR3 is CASSWGGYGNEQFF. The CDR3 DNA reads as TGTGCCAGCAGCTGGGGGGGATATGGGAATGAGCAGTTCTTC.

The V call is TRBV10-3, the J call TRBJ1-4, with 7 bases identical to TRBD1. With 2 bases clipped from V and 5 bases from J, the junction kept 2 bases outside the gene matches. CDR3 length: 14 amino acids. Per the germline V gene, CDR1 is ENHRY and CDR2 is SYGVKD. The CDR3 nucleotides are TGTGCCATCAGTGAGAACAGGGGAAATGAAAAACTGTTTTTT. It translates to CAISENRGNEKLFF.

The chain uses TRBV7-2 and TRBJ2-1; D is possibly TRBD2 (5 bases). Germline V lookup: CDR1 SGHTA, CDR2 FQGNSA. V was pared by 6 bases and J by 0 bases, with 15 bases between. The CDR3 contains 16 residues. The CDR3 is CASSFLALSSYNEQFF. The DNA of the CDR3 is TGTGCCAGCAGTTTCCTAGCTTTGAGCTCCTACAATGAGCAGTTCTTC.

The rearrangement links TRBV6-5 to TRBJ2-3; D is perhaps TRBD2 (6 bases). Germline V gives CDR1 MNHEY, CDR2 SVGAGI. The CDR3 runs 15 residues. V lost 5 bases, J lost 2 bases, and 14 bases lay in between. The chain's CDR3 is CASSPREVLTDTQYF. The CDR3 DNA is TGTGCCAGCAGTCCGAGGGAGGTGCTCACAGATACGCAGTATTTT.

In DNA form, the CDR3 reads TGTGCCTGGAACAGGGATAGCTCCTACGAGCAGTACTTC. Translation: CAWNRDSSYEQYF. This sequence joins TRBV30 and TRBJ2-7; weak D call: TRBD1 (6 bases). Trimming cost V 4 bases and J 0 bases, with 10 bases left between them. Germline lookup yields CDR1 GTSNPN and CDR2 SVGIG (reference sequence). The length of the CDR3 is 13 residues.

This clone was recorded a few times. J is TRBJ1-2 and V is TRBV4-3, with D perhaps matching TRBD1 (5 bases). Trimming removed 4 bases at V and 8 bases at J, with 11 bases between. CDR3 size: 12 residues. From germline, CDR1 is LGHNA and CDR2 YSLEER. CDR3 amino acids: CASSPPGGGYTF. CDR3 DNA sequence: TGCGCCAGCAGCCCCCCCGGGGGGGGCTACACCTTC.

J is TRBJ2-2 and V is TRBV7-3; D ambiguous. There are 14 residues in the CDR3. CDR1 and CDR2 from the germline V gene are SGHTA and FQGTGA. V was clipped by 8 bases and J by 0 bases, with 10 bases between them. In DNA, the CDR3 is TGTGCCAGCCGGCGGAACGCGAACACCGGGGAGCTGTTTTTT. Translating gives CASRRNANTGELFF.

This chain links TRBV13 with TRBJ2-7; D unresolved. V lost 3 bases to trimming and J lost 6 bases, with 6 bases between them. The CDR3 has 11 amino acids. Germline assignment: CDR1 PRHDT and CDR2 FYEKMQ (reference sequence). CDR3 sequence (DNA): TGTGCCAGCAGCTTCAGTTTCGAGCAGTACTTC. It translates to CASSFSFEQYF.